This note documents a single TCR beta chain sequence. Its antigen is still unknown. This entry belongs to a study of vaccination and CD4 T cells after COVID-19. Sequencing of the DNA from cultured CD4+ T cells was carried out with the Oncomine TCR Beta short-read assay. A single record per CDR3 protein comes from TCRdb applying MiXCR to the PCR reads. Among around 20,000 distinct CDR3 sequences, roughly 67% were seen once, and the ten largest hold 6.5% to 8.5%. Per germline, CDR1 LNHDA and CDR2 SQIVND (reference sequence). The CDR3 runs to 17 residues. J gave up 4 bases and V 5 bases, and 7 bases lay outside the gene matches. Treatment here: roughly 10-day PBMC culture with coronavirus spike peptide pools or control peptides (ViraFEST assay).

Sequencing used CD4+ T cells from blood, cultured in vitro. The receptor was isolated from a human donor who had recovered from COVID-19. This sequence joins TRBV19 and TRBJ2-5, with TRBD2 identical over 16 bases. This CDR3 is CASSLGLAGGPGETQYF. DNA for the CDR3: TGTGCCAGTAGTCTGGGACTAGCGGGAGGGCCGGGAGAGACCCAGTACTTC.